This T cell receptor (beta chain) was captured by sequencing in a study of blood T cell repertoires in COVID-19. Study details: The United States, Italy and Spain provided the acute and convalescent COVID-19 samples.

Profiled with immunoSEQ multiplex PCR; TCRdb holds only in-frame clones, not every one. The sample carries around 150,000 clones, 81% recorded once. Trimming pared 6 bases from V and 4 bases from J, leaving 10 bases between. The CDR3 has 12 amino acids. From germline, CDR1 is SGHTA and CDR2 FQGNSA. This sequence was found in a human donor in a cohort sampled during active COVID-19. Sequencing was performed on peripheral blood. The chain couples TRBV7-2 to TRBJ2-7; TRBD1 might be the D (5 bases). In nucleotides, the CDR3 is TGTGCCAGCAGAGACAGTATTTACGAGCAGTACTTC. This encodes CASRDSIYEQYF.